Following are 20 T cell receptor beta chains from one sample sequenced in a study of tumor and adjacent non-tumor tissue in lung cancer. TCRbeta libraries were built with three rounds of nested PCR, modified from ARM-PCR. TCRdb analysed the multiplex PCR reads with MiXCR anew, one entry per CDR3 protein. The sample contains some 80,000 distinct CDR3 sequences, over 60% of which appear only once. The template was RNA from unsorted bulk tissue. This non-tumor lung sample came from over 3 cm beyond the tumor edge. Sequenced material: distant non-tumor lung tissue. All receptors derive from a man in his sixties or seventies with non-small cell lung cancer.

In the case of this clonotype: One end of the junction fails to match germline, which may point to a read error. The chain carries TRBV29-1 and TRBJ2-3; TRBD2 might be the D (7 bases). This CDR3 has 16 amino acids. Germline V gives CDR1 SQVTM, CDR2 ANQGSEA. In DNA, the CDR3 is TGCAGCCTTGAAGGGTCGGGGGGCCCCTGTTCGGGTACGCAGTATTTT. Encoded protein: CSLEGSGGPCSGTQYF.

Comments on this clonotype: A much bigger clone sits one base away, suggesting this may be a read error. The J gene is TRBJ1-6, the V gene TRBV7-8; D unresolved. This CDR3 comprises 12 residues. CDR1 SGHVS and CDR2 FQNEAQ come from the germline V gene. CDR3 nucleotides: TGTACCAGCAGCTTAGTGGGCTCACCCCTCCACTTT. The encoded protein is CTSSLVGSPLHF. Full variable domain (outside the CDR3, taken from reference TRBV7-8 and TRBJ1-6): GAGVSQSPRYKVAKRGQDVALRCDPISGHVSLFWYQQALGQGPEFLTYFQNEAQLDKSGLPSDRFFAERPEGSVSTLKIQRTQQEDSAVYLCTSSLVGSPLHFGNGTRLTVT.

Notes on this clonotype: This is likely a read error, given that the CDR3 carries no conserved phenylalanine or tryptophan at its end. It is unclear where the CDR3 begins or ends on the DNA, so no DNA is shown, and the CDR3 is as TCRdb lists it. This chain joins TRBV12-3 or TRBV12-4 and TRBJ1-5; the DNA was not used to check the table's D call, TRBD1. The CDR3 spans 15 residues, counting both ends. The CDR3 region is CTSSLGTGGNQPHLL.

To note about this clonotype: One end of the junction fails to match germline, which may point to a read error. The V call is TRBV4-2, the J call TRBJ2-3; 11 bases align to TRBD2. This CDR3 has 16 amino acids. CDR1 is LGHNA and CDR2 is YNFKEQ in the germline V gene. CDR3 nucleotide sequence: TGTGCCACCAGCCAGGTTAGCGGGGGGGCCCAAAATACGCAGTATTTT. Protein sequence: CATSQVSGGAQNTQYF.

This clonotype has ten or more counts. V gene TRBV10-3 combines with J gene TRBJ1-1, with D unclear. The CDR3 is 14 amino acids. Germline V gives CDR1 ENHRY, CDR2 SYGVKD. V lost 10 bases and J lost 5, with 20 bases in between. For the CDR3, the DNA is TGTGCCACCCAGACGGTGTCTGATAGGACTGAAGCTTTCTTT. Its translation: CATQTVSDRTEAFF.

The chain has TRBV10-2 and TRBJ2-3; D remains ambiguous. CDR1 and CDR2 (germline): WSHSY, SAAADI. The V end was cut by 6 bases, the J end by 2 bases, with 15 bases between. CDR3 length: 15 amino acids. In DNA, the CDR3 is TGCGCCAGCAGCGATCCGAGACATGACACAGATACGCAGTATTTT. This sequence encodes CASSDPRHDTDTQYF.

This chain links TRBV11-3 with TRBJ2-5, with a possible D match to TRBD2 (5 bases). Germline V gene sequence: CDR1 SGHNT, CDR2 YENEEA. Trimming took 1 base from V and 5 from J, leaving 17 bases between them. This CDR3 comprises 16 residues. In DNA form, the CDR3 reads TGTGCCAGCAGCTTAGGTGTGGGGAGACCAGTGGAGACCCAGTACTTC. Its translation: CASSLGVGRPVETQYF.

Comment on this clonotype: An end of the junction differs from the germline gene, which may be a read error. J is TRBJ2-7 and V is TRBV12-3 or TRBV12-4; weak D call: TRBD2 (6 bases). This CDR3 region has 14 residues. The CDR3: CTSSLLRLGSEQYF. As DNA, the CDR3 is TGTACCAGCAGTCTCCTGAGACTCGGGAGCGAGCAGTACTTC.

A word on this clonotype: This CDR3 is missing its conserved last phenylalanine or tryptophan, likely due to a read error. This chain joins TRBV10-3 and TRBJ2-1; D possibly uses TRBD1 or TRBD2 (5 bases each). This CDR3 is 15 amino acids long. Germline lookup yields CDR1 ENHRY and CDR2 SYGVKD. Written as DNA, the CDR3 is TGTGCCATCAGTGAGAAGGGGAGCTCCTACAATGACCAGTTCCTC. Translation: CAISEKGSSYNDQFL.

Comments on this clonotype: It may be a read error: a sequence one base away is much more abundant. The chain uses TRBV5-5 and TRBJ1-3; D remains unclear. The CDR3 contains 15 residues. Germline lookup yields CDR1 SGHKS and CDR2 YYEKEE (reference sequence). In nucleotides, the CDR3 is TGTACCAGCAGTTCCCAGACTGTCTCTGGAAACACCATATATTTT. This codes for CTSSSQTVSGNTIYF.

The V and J genes are TRBV4-2 and TRBJ1-4; TRBD1 might be the D (5 bases). Trimming cost V 1 base and J 7 bases, with 19 bases left between them. CDR1 LGHNA and CDR2 YNFKEQ come from the germline V gene. The CDR3 consists of 17 residues. The CDR3 is CASSQVPLGVPIEKLFF. DNA for the CDR3: TGTGCCAGCAGCCAAGTACCGTTGGGGGTACCCATTGAAAAACTGTTTTTT.

This clonotype was observed once. The rearrangement uses TRBV5-5 and TRBJ2-1; 7 positions match TRBD2. The CDR3 spans 15 residues. The V gene's germline CDR1 is SGHKS and CDR2 YYEKEE (reference sequence). V shed 0 bases and J 5 bases; nucleotides not matched to a gene: 5. CDR3 nucleotides: TGTGCCAGCAGCTTGGATGGGGGGGAAAACAATGAGCAGTTCTTC. Its translation: CASSLDGGENNEQFF.

As for this clonotype: A much larger clone sits a single nucleotide away, making a read error possible. In nucleotides, the CDR3 is TGTGTCAGCAGTTCAACAGGGGGCTCCTACGAGCAGTACTTC. Its translation: CVSSSTGGSYEQYF. This rearrangement joins TRBV6-5 to TRBJ2-7, with 8 bases aligning to TRBD1. This CDR3 region has 14 residues. Per germline, CDR1 MNHEY and CDR2 SVGAGI.

The rearrangement joins TRBV11-3 to TRBJ2-1; TRBD2 agrees at 7 bases. The CDR3 contains 16 residues. The trim removed 6 bases at V and 5 bases at J, leaving 13 bases unmatched. Germline assignment: CDR1 SGHNT and CDR2 YENEEA. The CDR3 nucleotides are TGTGCCAGCAGTAACATACTAGCGACAAAACACAATGAGCAGTTCTTC. As protein: CASSNILATKHNEQFF.

For this clonotype: At one end, the junction sequence differs from germline, possibly due to a read error. This chain links TRBV7-9 with TRBJ1-6, with D unclear. CDR1 is SEHNR and CDR2 is FQNEAQ in the germline V gene (reference sequence). This CDR3 comprises 12 residues. CDR3 residues: CAISNRGSPFHF. CDR3 DNA: TGTGCCATCAGCAACAGAGGTTCACCCTTCCACTTT.

In the case of this clonotype: Germline and junction disagree at one end, which may indicate a read error. The V and J genes are TRBV4-2 and TRBJ2-7; D may be TRBD2 (6 bases). The CDR3 runs 14 residues. The germline gives CDR1 LGHNA, CDR2 YNFKEQ. CDR3 loop: CTSSQGLGLYEQYF. The CDR3 coding sequence is TGTACCAGCAGCCAAGGACTGGGACTCTACGAACAGTACTTC.

This clonotype was seen only a few times. Just one base apart from a much larger clone, this may be a read error. The DNA for the CDR3 is TGTGTCAGCAGTCAGGGGTATGGCTACACCTTC. Its translation is CVSSQGYGYTF. J is TRBJ1-2 and V is TRBV6-2 or TRBV6-3; tentative D call: TRBD1 (6 bases). The germline V gene has CDR1 MNHEY and CDR2 SVGEGT. CDR3 length: 11 residues.

This clonotype was found a few times. Mismatch with germline at one junction end may stem from a read error. The chain is built from TRBV5-6 and TRBJ2-7, with 8 bases fitting TRBD1. This CDR3 spans 16 amino acids. CDR1 is SGHDT, CDR2 YYEEEE, per germline. The CDR3 here is CASSSVLRDRTYEQYF. In DNA, the CDR3 is TGTGCCAGTAGCTCTGTTCTCCGGGACAGGACCTACGAGCAGTACTTC.

This sequence joins TRBV6-2 or TRBV6-3 and TRBJ2-5; D remains ambiguous. The CDR3 consists of 14 residues. V gave up 7 bases and J gave up 5 bases, with 17 bases separating them. Germline V CDR1 and CDR2: MNHEY, SVGEGT. The chain's CDR3 is CASNTNTSRETQYF. The CDR3 DNA is TGTGCCAGCAATACAAACACAAGCCGGGAGACCCAGTACTTC.

Notes on this clonotype: Since a much larger clone is just one base distant, this may be a read error. The V gene is TRBV29-1, the J gene TRBJ2-1, with 8 positions matching TRBD2. In germline, CDR1 is SQVTM, CDR2 ANQGSEA. With V trimmed by 0 bases and J by 0 bases, 7 bases remained unmatched. The CDR3 is made up of 17 amino acids. The CDR3 spells CSVEDCSGRASYNEQFF. CDR3 nucleotide sequence: TGCAGCGTTGAAGATTGCTCCGGGAGGGCCTCCTACAATGAGCAGTTCTTC.